The following is a TCR beta chain sequence with its context. This sample was taken from a study of spatial heterogeneity in lung cancer. Every molecule of TCR cDNA had its own unique molecular identifier. Each CDR3 protein gets one entry after TCRdb re-called the 5' RACE reads with MiXCR. The table has tens of thousands of distinct CDR3 sequences, 10% to 15% seen once. In germline, CDR1 is SGHAT, CDR2 FQNNGV. The CDR3 contains 15 residues. Trimming cost V 1 base and J 1 base; bases outside gene matches: 3. The time point: sample taken at primary tumor resection. The sequenced material consisted of unsorted whole RNA from tumor, nontumor lung or frozen PBMC.

This sequence joins TRBV11-2 and TRBJ1-1, with TRBD1 matching over 7 bases. The sequence was obtained from a male donor with early-stage non-small cell lung cancer. The input for sequencing was PBMCs, taken at surgery. This chain's CDR3 is CASSLGYRGNTEAFF. The CDR3 DNA is TGTGCCAGCAGCTTAGGCTACAGGGGGAACACTGAAGCTTTCTTT.